This T cell receptor (beta chain) was sequenced during a study of control samples from healthy donors and cancer patients. This table comes from immunoSEQ multiplex PCR, and its TCRdb copy is limited to in-frame clones, with some not included. This sample yields 130,000 or so clones, of which about 90% are seen a single time; just over 7.5% belongs to the top ten. The J segment lost 6 bases and the V segment lost 3 bases, leaving 4 bases of the junction unmatched. The CDR3 is made up of 14 amino acids. Germline CDR1 and CDR2: SGHTA and FQGNSA. Sequencing was done on a sample of PBMCs. This clonotype originated in a man aged 50 to 60 with head and neck cancer. V usage is TRBV7-2 and J usage is TRBJ2-7; 11 bases line up with TRBD1. CDR3 bases: TGTGCCAGCAGCTTTGGACAGGGGGCTGGCGAGCAGTACTTC. Amino acids: CASSFGQGAGEQYF. The whole variable domain, filled in from reference TRBV7-2 and TRBJ2-7, reads GAGVSQSPSNKVTEKGKDVELRCDPISGHTALYWYRQSLGQGLEFLIYFQGNSAPDKSGLPSDRFSAERTGGSVSTLTIQRTQQEDSAVYLCASSFGQGAGEQYFGPGTRLTVT.